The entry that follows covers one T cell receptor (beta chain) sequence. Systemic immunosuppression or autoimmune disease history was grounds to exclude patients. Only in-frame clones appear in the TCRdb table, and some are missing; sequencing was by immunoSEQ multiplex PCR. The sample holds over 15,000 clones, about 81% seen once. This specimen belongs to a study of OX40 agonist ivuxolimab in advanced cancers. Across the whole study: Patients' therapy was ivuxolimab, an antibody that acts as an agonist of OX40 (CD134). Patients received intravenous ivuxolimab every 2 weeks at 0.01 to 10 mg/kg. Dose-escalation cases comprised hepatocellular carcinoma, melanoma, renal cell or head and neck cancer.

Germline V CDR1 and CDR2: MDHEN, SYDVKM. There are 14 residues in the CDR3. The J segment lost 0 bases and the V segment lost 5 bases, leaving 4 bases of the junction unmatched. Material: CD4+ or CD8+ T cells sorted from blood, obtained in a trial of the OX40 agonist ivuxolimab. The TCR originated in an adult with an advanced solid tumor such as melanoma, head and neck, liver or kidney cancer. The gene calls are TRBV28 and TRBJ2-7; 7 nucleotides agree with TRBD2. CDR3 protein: CASSTLADSYEQYF. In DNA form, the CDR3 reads TGTGCCAGCAGTACCCTAGCGGACTCCTACGAGCAGTACTTC.